The present T cell receptor (beta chain) was sequenced within a study of shared clonotypes between healthy human individuals. Study outcomes and limitations: Generally, estimated richness proved larger in naive subsets than it did in memory subsets. Naive CD4 clonotype sharing across several donors was about 5.3%.

About this clone: No antigen is known for it.

Sequencing used immunoSEQ multiplex PCR; TCRdb keeps in-frame clones, though not all of them. The data hold 2,500,000 or so clones, with just under 95% observed a single time. The CDR3 loop spans 13 amino acids. Germline values: CDR1 MDHEN, CDR2 SYDVKM. V shed 1 base and J shed 4 bases, with 7 bases lying between them. The receptor's source is a young man in good health. Some clones in this sample may be carry-over from other donors' samples. The J gene is TRBJ1-2, the V gene TRBV28; D gene uncertain. Input material: naive CD4+ T cells from PBMCs. The subset: CD45RA+ positively selected. The CDR3 DNA reads TGTGCCAGCAGTTTATCGAAAGGCTATGGCTACACCTTC. Its translation: CASSLSKGYGYTF.